These T cell receptor beta chains were read from a single sample in a study of blood T cell repertoires in COVID-19. Sequenced by immunoSEQ multiplex PCR; TCRdb stores in-frame clones only, minus some. In the table there are about 210,000 clones, roughly nine tenths of which are singletons. The sequencing sample was made of peripheral blood. Source of these receptors: a young man with acute or convalescent COVID-19. The CDR3 runs from the conserved cysteine through the conserved F or W. D genes are given only for firm matches. Size is stated for part of the rows, as once, few or many counts, or as a class when the clone is expanded.

CDR3 length,D gene,J gene,clone size,V gene,CDR3 protein,CDR3 DNA
13,-,TRBJ2-3,-,TRBV5-6,CASSLPPTDTQYF,TGTGCCAGCAGCCTCCCCCCCACAGATACGCAGTATTTT
16,TRBD2,TRBJ2-1,-,TRBV12-5,CASGFPAGGSYSEQFF,TGTGCTAGTGGTTTCCCCGCGGGGGGGAGTTACAGTGAGCAGTTCTTC
17,-,TRBJ2-1,once,TRBV9,CASSVGGISPSYNEQFF,TGTGCCAGCAGCGTAGGCGGGATCTCTCCCTCCTACAATGAGCAGTTCTTC
14,-,TRBJ2-1,once,TRBV7-3,CASSLQPSTDEQFF,TGTGCCAGCAGCTTACAACCTAGCACGGATGAGCAGTTCTTC
14,-,TRBJ1-5,-,TRBV7-2,CASSFDSLNQPQHF,TGTGCCAGCAGCTTTGACAGTTTAAATCAGCCCCAGCATTTT
13,TRBD1,TRBJ1-1,-,TRBV28,CASRDRDRVEAFF,TGTGCCAGCAGGGACAGGGACAGGGTGGAAGCTTTCTTT
15,TRBD1,TRBJ2-5,-,TRBV6-1,CASSEWGQGQETQYF,TGTGCCAGCAGTGAATGGGGACAGGGACAAGAGACCCAGTACTTC
16,-,TRBJ1-2,few,TRBV6-1,CASSEGYGQSNYGYTF,TGTGCCAGCAGTGAAGGGTATGGGCAGTCTAACTATGGCTACACCTTC
13,-,TRBJ2-7,-,TRBV4-1,CASSQGANYEQYF,TGCGCCAGCAGCCAAGGGGCCAACTACGAGCAGTACTTC
13,-,TRBJ2-5,-,TRBV18,CASSNTPQETQYF,TGTGCCAGCTCCAACACCCCCCAAGAGACCCAGTACTTC
13,-,TRBJ1-4,-,TRBV5-1,CASSLDGGEKLFF,TGCGCCAGCAGCTTGGATGGAGGTGAAAAACTGTTTTTT
16,TRBD2,TRBJ2-7,-,TRBV4-1,CASSQSGLAGAYEQYF,TGCGCCAGCAGCCAATCGGGACTAGCGGGTGCCTACGAGCAGTACTTC
15,-,TRBJ1-2,-,TRBV6-5,CASSYSSRGSYGYTF,TGTGCCAGCAGTTACTCGTCCAGGGGTAGCTATGGCTACACCTTC
15,TRBD1,TRBJ2-7,-,TRBV28,CASNPGDRGSYEQYF,TGTGCCAGCAATCCGGGAGACAGGGGCTCCTACGAGCAGTACTTC
15,-,TRBJ2-3,-,TRBV7-2,CASSLAGRREDTQYF,TGTGCCAGCAGCTTAGCGGGACGGCGGGAAGATACGCAGTATTTT
15,TRBD2,TRBJ2-7,-,TRBV11-2,CASSSIAGGLYEQYF,TGTGCCAGCAGCTCGATAGCGGGGGGGCTCTACGAGCAGTACTTC
13,-,TRBJ1-6,-,TRBV3-1/TRBV3-2,CASSPREGSPLHF,TGTGCCAGCAGCCCGAGAGAGGGTTCACCCCTCCACTTT
15,TRBD1,TRBJ2-6,-,TRBV6-4,CASSGTGQGANVLTF,TGTGCCAGCAGTGGGACAGGGCAAGGGGCCAACGTCCTGACTTTC
15,TRBD1,TRBJ1-4,-,TRBV28,CASSFFGTGGEKLFF,TGTGCCAGCAGTTTCTTCGGGACAGGGGGGGAAAAACTGTTTTTT
15,-,TRBJ2-3,-,TRBV15,CATSRDPKGRDTQYF,TGTGCCACCAGCAGAGATCCGAAGGGGAGGGATACGCAGTATTTT
16,-,TRBJ2-7,-,TRBV4-2,CASSQPAGSNSYEQYF,TGTGCCAGCAGTCAACCGGCGGGGTCGAACTCCTACGAGCAGTACTTC
15,-,TRBJ1-1,-,TRBV18,CASSTASPGYTEAFF,TGTGCCAGCTCAACGGCCAGTCCGGGGTACACTGAAGCTTTCTTT
13,-,TRBJ2-7,-,TRBV5-1,CASSLSGVYEQYF,TGCGCCAGCAGCTTGTCGGGGGTTTACGAGCAGTACTTC
13,-,TRBJ1-2,-,TRBV10-1,CASSPGQFYGYTF,TGCGCCAGCAGTCCCGGACAGTTTTATGGCTACACCTTC